This T cell receptor (beta chain) was sequenced during a study of CD8 T cells in Susac syndrome. Study-wide points: CD8+ clonal expansion in Susac was maximal in TEMRA cells and in active patients.

TEMRA cells were FACS-enriched, with CD8+ and CD4+ T cells isolated negatively. As for this clonotype: Its specificity is unknown.

With random hexamers, roughly 0.5 to 1 ug RNA was reverse transcribed. Amplification of TCR beta CDR3 was carried out by immunoSEQ multiplex PCR, which covered 54 Vbeta and 13 Jbeta segments. Using its own MiXCR run on the immunoSEQ multiplex PCR reads, TCRdb lists one record per CDR3 protein. The sample includes over 80,000 distinct CDR3 sequences, nearly 95% of them seen just once. The specimen sequenced was CD8+ T cells from PBMCs. The receptor was isolated from a human donor with Susac syndrome.

The CDR3, as DNA: TGTGCTAGTGGTTTGGGGGGGACAGGGTTGGACATTCAGTACTTC. As protein: CASGLGGTGLDIQYF. The chain links TRBV12-5 to TRBJ2-4, with 9 bases lining up with TRBD1. Trimming cost V 1 base and J 8 bases; bases outside gene matches: 6. The CDR3 totals 15 residues. CDR1 is LGHNT and CDR2 is FRNRAP in the germline V gene. Full variable domain (remainder filled in from reference TRBV12-5 and TRBJ2-4): DARVTQTPRHKVTEMGQEVTMRCQPILGHNTVFWYRQTMMQGLELLAYFRNRAPLDDSGMPKDRFSAEMPDATLATLKIQPSEPRDSAVYFCASGLGGTGLDIQYFGAGTRLSVL.